This paragraph reports one T cell receptor beta chain. This clone was observed a few times. The antigen it binds to is not known. No much larger clone is present one base from it, and per-base qualities are unavailable. The CDR3 spans 12 residues, from the cysteine through the phenylalanine. The sequence is cut down to CDR3 DNA, 36 bases in frame from base 1. V is cut by 9 bases and J by 5 bases, and the space between the germline ends is 13 bases. CDR1 is given as SNHLY and CDR2 as FYNNEI, both from the germline V gene. Taken with the paper, the label for time point translates to: around 4 weeks on oral tofacitinib. The sample's treatment or condition label is to be understood as: oral pan-JAK inhibitor, 5-10 mg twice daily. From alopecia areata patients, peripheral blood was collected along with lesional scalp punch biopsies. PBMCs were isolated by density centrifugation and stained for CD3, CD4 and CD8, and CD4+ and CD8+ T cells were sorted on a FACSAria.

Library generation was performed with the immunoSEQ multiplex PCR assay. To provide template for TCR sequencing, every sample had RNA extracted and reverse transcribed into cDNA. First-strand cDNA was synthesized with SuperScript III using a 2:1 mix of oligo-dT and random hexamers. A synthetic immune receptor repertoire was used to measure amplification bias, and any remaining bias was corrected computationally. The source study handled its data this way. Raw reads were preprocessed to remove errors, and CDR3 was defined according to IMGT conventions as the region from the conserved cysteine to phenylalanine. Clonality was computed as 1 minus the Shannon entropy, with the entropy normalized by log2 of the number of productive unique TCRs. Scalp TCRbeta sequences were cross-referenced with sorted blood CD4 and CD8 repertoires so that the CD4 or CD8 identity of scalp clones could be inferred. Drawn from immuneACCESS, this table holds only the in-frame rearrangements with V and J called that TCRdb kept. Clones are partly lost; checked studies trace under half to an unresolved V gene and leave the rest unexplained. V and J calls plus clone size are reproduced from that table; the DNA served to infer D and trimming. Counted in this sample were about 74,000 clones; 29% of them appeared once. The top ten hold about 15% of the sample.

This sample was included in a study of CD8+ T cells in alopecia areata (dated by TCRdb to the late 2010s). For the study in its entirety: Treated patients were enrolled in an open-label pilot trial of oral tofacitinib, 5 to 10 mg twice daily, for moderate-to-severe alopecia areata. Patients received tofacitinib for 6 to 18 months and were then followed off drug for 6 months to check for delayed response and recurrence. In treated patients, disease severity was measured using the SALT score, which gives the percentage of scalp surface area affected. The study used high-throughput TCRbeta sequencing to examine T cell clonal expansion in alopecia areata, in both the C3H/HeJ mouse model and human patients. On the human side, TCRbeta sequencing was run on scalp tissue and on sorted CD4+ and CD8+ peripheral blood T cells from healthy controls and from alopecia areata patients with either patchy or totalis/universalis disease. Patients on tofacitinib were biopsied at baseline and after 4 and 24 weeks of treatment, and several of the patients also had a later scalp biopsy. Scalp clonality was compared among normal scalp (n=4), patchy alopecia areata scalp (n=8), and alopecia totalis/universalis scalp (n=8). RNA was obtained with the PAXgene miRNA kit for fixed scalp, the miRNeasy kit for PBMCs, and the RNeasy kit for mouse skin. TCRbeta CDR3 regions were amplified by immunoSEQ multiplex PCR with 35 Vbeta forward and 13 Jbeta reverse primers.

The investigation overall reported the following: Compared with normal scalp, lesional scalp had higher clonality and more expanded CD8+ clones, particularly in alopecia totalis/universalis, a pattern that suggests antigenic drive. Unlike mouse skin, where gammadelta T cells dominate, normal human skin contains resident alphabeta T cells that get sequenced too, which complicates analysis of the scalp TCR repertoire. Tofacitinib significantly lowered scalp clonality and the number of expanded CD8+ clones among the top 100 scalp clones. Shared TCR sequences between patients were less evident than in mice, which may be partly attributable to HLA diversity in the patient population. The treated cohort was small, with a single nonresponder, so links between baseline CD8+ expansion and response need larger studies. Many expanded lesional clones persisted in scalp and blood during tofacitinib treatment, which may partly explain relapse after stopping treatment.

The specimen comprised CD8+ T cells sorted from blood, sampled at week 4, from a patient treated with tofacitinib. The chain links TRBV2 with TRBJ2-5, and TRBD1 may be the D gene, going by 6 matching bases. The TCR sequence derives from a human donor with alopecia areata. The bases read TGTGCCAGTCAGGGGTTGAAGGAGACCCAGTACTTC. This is translated as CASQGLKETQYF.